The T cell receptor (beta chain) described here comes from a study of OX40 agonist ivuxolimab in advanced cancers. As for the study in general: Patients assigned to dose escalation were diagnosed with hepatocellular carcinoma, melanoma, renal cell or head and neck cancer. Regarding the study as a whole: Doses of 0.1 to 3.0 mg/kg were accompanied by clonal expansion of CD4+ and CD8+ blood T cells by week 6.

Turning to this clone: What it recognizes is unknown.

V dropped 4 bases and J dropped 5 bases, with 12 bases sitting between them. CDR1 and CDR2 from the germline V gene are SGHNT and YYREEE (reference sequence). There are 13 residues in the CDR3. Sequencing used immunoSEQ multiplex PCR; TCRdb keeps in-frame clones, though not all of them. The sample lists approximately 68,000 clones; around 80% were seen once. The source is an adult with an advanced solid tumor such as melanoma, head and neck, liver or kidney cancer. Sequenced here: CD4+ or CD8+ T cells sorted from blood, sampled in a trial of the OX40 agonist ivuxolimab. The chain recombines TRBV5-4 with TRBJ2-5; TRBD1 is a possible D gene (5 bases). The CDR3 DNA is TGTGCCAGCAGCCCTCAGGGTCTGGAGACCCAGTACTTC. This encodes CASSPQGLETQYF.